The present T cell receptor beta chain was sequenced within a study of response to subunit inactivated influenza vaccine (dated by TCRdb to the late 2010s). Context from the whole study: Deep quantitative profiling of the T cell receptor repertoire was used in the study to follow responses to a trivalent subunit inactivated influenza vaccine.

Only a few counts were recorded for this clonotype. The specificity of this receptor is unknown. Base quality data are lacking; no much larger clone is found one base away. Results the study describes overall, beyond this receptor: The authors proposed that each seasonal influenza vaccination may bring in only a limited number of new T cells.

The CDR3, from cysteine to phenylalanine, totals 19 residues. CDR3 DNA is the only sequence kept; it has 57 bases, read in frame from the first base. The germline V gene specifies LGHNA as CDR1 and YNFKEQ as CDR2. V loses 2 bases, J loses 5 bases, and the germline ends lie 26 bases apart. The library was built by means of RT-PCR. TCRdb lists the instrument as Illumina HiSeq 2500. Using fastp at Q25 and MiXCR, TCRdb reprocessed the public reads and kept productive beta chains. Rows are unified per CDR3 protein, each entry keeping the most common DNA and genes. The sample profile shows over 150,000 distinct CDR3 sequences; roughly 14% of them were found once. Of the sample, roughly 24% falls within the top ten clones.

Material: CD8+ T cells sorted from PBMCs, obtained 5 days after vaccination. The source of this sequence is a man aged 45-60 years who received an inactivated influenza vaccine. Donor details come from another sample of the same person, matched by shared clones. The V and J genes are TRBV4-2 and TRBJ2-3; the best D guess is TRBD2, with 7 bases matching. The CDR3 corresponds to CASSQIQGAGAIRRDTQYF. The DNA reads TGTGCCAGCAGCCAAATACAGGGCGCGGGGGCCATACGTAGAGATACGCAGTATTTT.